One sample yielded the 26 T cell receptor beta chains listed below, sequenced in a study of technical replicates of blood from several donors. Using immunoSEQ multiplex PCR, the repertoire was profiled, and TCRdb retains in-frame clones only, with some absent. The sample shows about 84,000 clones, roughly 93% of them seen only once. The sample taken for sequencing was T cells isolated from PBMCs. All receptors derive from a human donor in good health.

This CDR3 is CASSESSQTQYF. The CDR3 bases are TGTGCCAGCAGCGAATCCAGTCAGACCCAGTACTTC. V usage is TRBV5-6 and J usage is TRBJ2-5; no firm D call. V lost 4 bases and J 6 bases, leaving 10 bases between the germline ends. The germline V gene encodes CDR1 SGHDT and CDR2 YYEEEE. This CDR3 is 12 amino acids long.

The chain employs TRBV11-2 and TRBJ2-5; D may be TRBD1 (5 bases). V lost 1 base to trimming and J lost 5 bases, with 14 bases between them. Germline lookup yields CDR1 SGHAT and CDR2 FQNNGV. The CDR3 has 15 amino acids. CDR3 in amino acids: CASSLVAGLRETQYF. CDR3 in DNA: TGTGCCAGCAGCTTAGTCGCAGGGCTGAGGGAGACCCAGTACTTC.

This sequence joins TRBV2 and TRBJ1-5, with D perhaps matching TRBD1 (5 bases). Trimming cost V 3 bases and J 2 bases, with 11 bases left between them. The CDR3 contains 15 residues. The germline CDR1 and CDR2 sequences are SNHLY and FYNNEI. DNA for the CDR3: TGTGCCAGCAGTGATGGAAGGGGCGGCAATCAGCCCCAGCATTTT. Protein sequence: CASSDGRGGNQPQHF.

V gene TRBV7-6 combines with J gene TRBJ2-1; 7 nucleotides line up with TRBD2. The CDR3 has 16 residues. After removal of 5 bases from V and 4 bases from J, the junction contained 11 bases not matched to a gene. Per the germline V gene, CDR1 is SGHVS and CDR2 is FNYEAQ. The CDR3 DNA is TGTGCCAGCAGCCCCATGGCTAGCGGCTCGTACAATGAGCAGTTCTTC. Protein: CASSPMASGSYNEQFF.

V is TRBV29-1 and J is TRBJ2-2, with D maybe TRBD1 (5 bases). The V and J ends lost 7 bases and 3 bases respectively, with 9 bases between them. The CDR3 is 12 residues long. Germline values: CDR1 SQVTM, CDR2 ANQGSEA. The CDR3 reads CSGKTDTGELFF. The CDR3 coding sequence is TGCAGCGGGAAGACAGACACCGGGGAGCTGTTTTTT.

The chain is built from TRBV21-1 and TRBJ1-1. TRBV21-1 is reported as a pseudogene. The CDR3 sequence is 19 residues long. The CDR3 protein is CASSNPSYGREVPRTEAFF. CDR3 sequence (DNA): TGTGCCAGCAGCAATCCCTCATACGGCAGGGAGGTCCCGAGAACTGAAGCTTTCTTT.

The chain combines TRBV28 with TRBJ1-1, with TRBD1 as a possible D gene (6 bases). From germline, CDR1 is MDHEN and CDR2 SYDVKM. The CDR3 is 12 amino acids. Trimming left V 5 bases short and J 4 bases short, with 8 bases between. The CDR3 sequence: CASSQDSTEAFF. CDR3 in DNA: TGTGCCAGCAGTCAGGACAGCACTGAAGCTTTCTTT.

CDR3 region: CAISPGQGAPSQETQYF. CDR3 in DNA: TGTGCCATCAGCCCGGGACAGGGGGCTCCAAGCCAAGAGACCCAGTACTTC. The V call is TRBV10-3, the J call TRBJ2-5; TRBD1 agrees at 12 bases. In germline, CDR1 is ENHRY, CDR2 SYGVKD. J gave up 1 base and V 6 bases, and 9 bases lay outside the gene matches. CDR3 length: 17 amino acids.

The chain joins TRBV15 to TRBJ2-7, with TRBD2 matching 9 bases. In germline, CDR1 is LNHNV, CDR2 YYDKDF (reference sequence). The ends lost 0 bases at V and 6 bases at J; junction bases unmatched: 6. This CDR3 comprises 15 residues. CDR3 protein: CATSRERSSGAEQYF. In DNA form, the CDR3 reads TGTGCCACCAGCAGAGAGAGGTCTAGCGGGGCCGAGCAGTACTTC.

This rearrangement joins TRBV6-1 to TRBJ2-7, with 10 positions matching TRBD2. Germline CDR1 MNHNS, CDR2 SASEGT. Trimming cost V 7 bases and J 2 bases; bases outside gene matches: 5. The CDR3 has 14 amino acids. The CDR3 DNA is TGTGCCAGCATCGGACTAGCGGATCCCTACGAGCAGTACTTC. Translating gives CASIGLADPYEQYF.

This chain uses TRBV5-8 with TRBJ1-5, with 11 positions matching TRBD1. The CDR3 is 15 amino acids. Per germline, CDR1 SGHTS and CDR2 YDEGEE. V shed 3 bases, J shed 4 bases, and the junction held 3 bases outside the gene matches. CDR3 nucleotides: TGTGCCAGCAGCTGGACAGGGGGCGGTAATCAGCCCCAGCATTTT. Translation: CASSWTGGGNQPQHF. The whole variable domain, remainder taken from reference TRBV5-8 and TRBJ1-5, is EAGVTQSPTHLIKTRGQQATLRCSPISGHTSVYWYQQALGLGLQFLLWYDEGEERNRGNFPPRFSGRQFPNYSSELNVNALELEDSALYLCASSWTGGGNQPQHFGDGTRLSIL.

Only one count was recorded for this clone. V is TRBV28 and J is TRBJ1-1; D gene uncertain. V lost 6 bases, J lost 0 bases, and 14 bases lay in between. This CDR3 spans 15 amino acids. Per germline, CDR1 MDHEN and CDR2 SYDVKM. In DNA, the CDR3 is TGTGCCAGCAGCCCATCGTGGCAGGTGAACACTGAAGCTTTCTTT. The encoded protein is CASSPSWQVNTEAFF.

CDR3 protein: CSVVRGTSGAQETQYF. The CDR3 DNA follows: TGCAGCGTTGTTAGAGGAACTAGCGGGGCCCAAGAGACCCAGTACTTC. V usage is TRBV29-1 and J usage is TRBJ2-5, with 10 positions matching TRBD2. Germline V CDR1 and CDR2: SQVTM, ANQGSEA. The CDR3 is 16 residues long. The junction had 9 bases not matched to a gene; V was cut back by 4 bases and J by 1 base.

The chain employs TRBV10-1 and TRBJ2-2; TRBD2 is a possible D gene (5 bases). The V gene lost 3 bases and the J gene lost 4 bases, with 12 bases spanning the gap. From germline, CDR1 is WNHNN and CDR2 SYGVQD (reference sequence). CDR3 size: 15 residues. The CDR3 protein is CASSDNQRGTGELFF. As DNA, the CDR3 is TGCGCCAGCAGTGACAACCAACGGGGCACCGGGGAGCTGTTTTTT.

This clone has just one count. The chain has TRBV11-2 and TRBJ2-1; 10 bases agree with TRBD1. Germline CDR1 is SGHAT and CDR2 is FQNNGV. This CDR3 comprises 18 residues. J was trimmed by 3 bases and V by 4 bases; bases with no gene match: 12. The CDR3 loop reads CASSSSLGTGAGYNEQFF. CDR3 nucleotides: TGTGCCAGCAGCTCGAGCTTAGGGACAGGGGCCGGCTACAATGAGCAGTTCTTC.

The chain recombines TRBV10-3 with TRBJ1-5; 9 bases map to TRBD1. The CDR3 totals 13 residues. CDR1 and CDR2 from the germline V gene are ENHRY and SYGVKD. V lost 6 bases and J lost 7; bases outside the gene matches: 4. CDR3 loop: CAISGTGRQPQHF. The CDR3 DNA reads TGTGCCATCAGCGGGACAGGGAGGCAGCCCCAGCATTTT.

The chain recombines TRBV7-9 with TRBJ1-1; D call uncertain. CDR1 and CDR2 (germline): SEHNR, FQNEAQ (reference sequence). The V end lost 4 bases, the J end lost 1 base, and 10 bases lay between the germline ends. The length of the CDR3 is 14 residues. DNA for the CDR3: TGTGCCAGCAGCTCCAGACGGGGGAACACTGAAGCTTTCTTT. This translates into CASSSRRGNTEAFF.

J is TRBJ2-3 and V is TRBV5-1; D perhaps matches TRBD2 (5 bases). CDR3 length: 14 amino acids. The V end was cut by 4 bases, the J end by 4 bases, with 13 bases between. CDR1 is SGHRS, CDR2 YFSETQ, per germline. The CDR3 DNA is TGCGCCAGCAGCCAAGAACTAGTCGCAGATACGCAGTATTTT. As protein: CASSQELVADTQYF.

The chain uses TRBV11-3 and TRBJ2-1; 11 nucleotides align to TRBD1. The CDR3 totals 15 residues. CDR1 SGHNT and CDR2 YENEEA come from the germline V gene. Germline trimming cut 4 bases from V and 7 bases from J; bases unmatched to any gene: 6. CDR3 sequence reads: CASSSGTGGYNEQFF. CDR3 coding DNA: TGTGCCAGCAGCTCCGGGACAGGGGGGTATAATGAGCAGTTCTTC.

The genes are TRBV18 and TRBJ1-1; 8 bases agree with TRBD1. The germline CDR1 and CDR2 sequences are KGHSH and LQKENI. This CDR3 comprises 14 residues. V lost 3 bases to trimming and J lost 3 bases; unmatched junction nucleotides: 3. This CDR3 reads CASSPMDRDTEAFF. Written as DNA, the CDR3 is TGTGCCAGCTCACCTATGGACAGGGACACTGAAGCTTTCTTT.

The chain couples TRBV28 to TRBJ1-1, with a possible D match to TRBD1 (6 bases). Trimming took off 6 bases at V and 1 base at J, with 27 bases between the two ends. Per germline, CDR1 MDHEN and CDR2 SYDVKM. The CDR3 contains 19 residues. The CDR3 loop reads CASRTFMGVVDRANTEAFF. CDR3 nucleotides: TGTGCCAGCAGGACTTTTATGGGGGTAGTGGACAGAGCGAACACTGAAGCTTTCTTT.

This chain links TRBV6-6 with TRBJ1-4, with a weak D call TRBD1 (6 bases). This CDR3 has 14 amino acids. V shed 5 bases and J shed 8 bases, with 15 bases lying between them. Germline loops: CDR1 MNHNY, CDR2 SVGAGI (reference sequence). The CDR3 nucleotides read TGTGCCAGCAGTACGCAGGGGAAAGAGGAAAAACTGTTTTTT. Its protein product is CASSTQGKEEKLFF.

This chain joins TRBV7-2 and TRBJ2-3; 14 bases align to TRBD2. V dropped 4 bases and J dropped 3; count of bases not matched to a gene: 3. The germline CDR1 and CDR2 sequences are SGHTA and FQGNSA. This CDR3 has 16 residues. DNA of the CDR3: TGTGCCAGCAGCTCGCGACTAGCGGGAGGGACAGATACGCAGTATTTT. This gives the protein CASSSRLAGGTDTQYF.

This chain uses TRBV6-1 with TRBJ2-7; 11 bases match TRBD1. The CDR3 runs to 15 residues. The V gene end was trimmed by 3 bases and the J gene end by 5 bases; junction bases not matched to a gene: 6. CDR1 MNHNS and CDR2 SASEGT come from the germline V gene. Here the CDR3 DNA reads TGTGCCAGCAGTGATGCTGGGACAGGGGGTCACGAGCAGTACTTC. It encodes CASSDAGTGGHEQYF.

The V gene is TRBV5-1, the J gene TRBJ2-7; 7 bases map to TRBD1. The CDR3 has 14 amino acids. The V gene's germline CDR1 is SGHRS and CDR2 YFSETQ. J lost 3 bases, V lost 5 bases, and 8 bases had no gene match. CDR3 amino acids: CASRPGTAFYEQYF. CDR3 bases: TGCGCCAGCAGACCCGGGACAGCCTTCTACGAGCAGTACTTC.

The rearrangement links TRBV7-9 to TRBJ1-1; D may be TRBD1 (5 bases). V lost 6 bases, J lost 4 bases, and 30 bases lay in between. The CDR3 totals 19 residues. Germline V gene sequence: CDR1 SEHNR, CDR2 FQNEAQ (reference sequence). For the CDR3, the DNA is TGTGCCAGCAGGGGAGGGGACCTTAGAAGGGGCATTTCGGGCACTGAAGCTTTCTTT. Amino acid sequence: CASRGGDLRRGISGTEAFF.